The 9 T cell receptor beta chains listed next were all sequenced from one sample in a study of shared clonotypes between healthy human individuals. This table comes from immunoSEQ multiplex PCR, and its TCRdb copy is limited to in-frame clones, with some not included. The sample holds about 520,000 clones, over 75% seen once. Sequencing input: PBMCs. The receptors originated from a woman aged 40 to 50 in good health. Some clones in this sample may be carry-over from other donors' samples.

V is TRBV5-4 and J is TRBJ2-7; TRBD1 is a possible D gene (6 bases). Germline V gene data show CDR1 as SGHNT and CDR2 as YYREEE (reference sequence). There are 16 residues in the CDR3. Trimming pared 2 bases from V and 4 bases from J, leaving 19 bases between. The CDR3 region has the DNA TGTGCCAGCAGCTTAACTACAGGGTCTCTCGTATACGAGCAGTACTTC. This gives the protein CASSLTTGSLVYEQYF. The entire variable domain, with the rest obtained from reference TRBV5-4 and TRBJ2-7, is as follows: ETGVTQSPTHLIKTRGQQVTLRCSSQSGHNTVSWYQQALGQGPQFIFQYYREEENGRGNFPPRFSGLQFPNYSSELNVNALELDDSALYLCASSLTTGSLVYEQYFGPGTRLTVT.

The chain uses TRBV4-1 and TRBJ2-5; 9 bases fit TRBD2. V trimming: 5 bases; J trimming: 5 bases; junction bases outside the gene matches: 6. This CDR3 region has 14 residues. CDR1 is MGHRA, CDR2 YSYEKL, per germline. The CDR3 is CASSYGTSKETQYF. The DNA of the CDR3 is TGCGCCAGCAGCTATGGGACTAGCAAGGAGACCCAGTACTTC.

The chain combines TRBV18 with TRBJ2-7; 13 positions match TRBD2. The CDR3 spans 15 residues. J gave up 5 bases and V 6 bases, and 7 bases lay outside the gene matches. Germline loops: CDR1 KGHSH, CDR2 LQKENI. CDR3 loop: CASSQTGTSGNEQYF. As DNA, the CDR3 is TGTGCCAGCTCTCAGACCGGGACTAGCGGGAACGAGCAGTACTTC.

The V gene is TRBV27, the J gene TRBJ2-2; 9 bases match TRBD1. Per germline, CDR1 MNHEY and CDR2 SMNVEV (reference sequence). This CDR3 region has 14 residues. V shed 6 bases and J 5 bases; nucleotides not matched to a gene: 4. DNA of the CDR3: TGTGCCAGCAGGGTTGGACAGGGGACCGGGGAGCTGTTTTTT. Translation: CASRVGQGTGELFF.

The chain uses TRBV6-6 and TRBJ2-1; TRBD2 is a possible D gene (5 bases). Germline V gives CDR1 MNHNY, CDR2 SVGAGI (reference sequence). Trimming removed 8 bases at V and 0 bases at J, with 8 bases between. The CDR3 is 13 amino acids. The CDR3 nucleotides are TGTGCCAGCTCGGGGAGCTCCTACAATGAGCAGTTCTTC. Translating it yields CASSGSSYNEQFF.

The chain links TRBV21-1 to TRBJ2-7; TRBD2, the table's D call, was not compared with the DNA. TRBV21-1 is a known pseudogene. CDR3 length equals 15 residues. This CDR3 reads CASSAGLAGVYEQYF. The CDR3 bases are TGTGCCAGCAGCGCGGGACTAGCGGGAGTTTACGAGCAGTACTTC.

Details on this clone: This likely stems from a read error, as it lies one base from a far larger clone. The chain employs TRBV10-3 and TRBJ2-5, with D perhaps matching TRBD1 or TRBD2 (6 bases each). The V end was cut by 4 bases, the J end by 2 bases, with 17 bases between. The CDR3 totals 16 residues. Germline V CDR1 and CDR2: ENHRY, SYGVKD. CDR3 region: CAISGGAGYPQETQYF. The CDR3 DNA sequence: TGTGCCATCAGTGGGGGGGCAGGGTACCCACAAGAGACCCAGTACTTC.

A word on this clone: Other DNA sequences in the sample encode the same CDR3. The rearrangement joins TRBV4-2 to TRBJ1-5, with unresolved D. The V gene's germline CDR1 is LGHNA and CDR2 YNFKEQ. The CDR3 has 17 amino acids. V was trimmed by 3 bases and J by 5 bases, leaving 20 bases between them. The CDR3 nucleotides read TGTGCCAGCAGCCAGGATTTAGGCATGGGTTCTTATCAGCCCCAGCATTTT. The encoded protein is CASSQDLGMGSYQPQHF.

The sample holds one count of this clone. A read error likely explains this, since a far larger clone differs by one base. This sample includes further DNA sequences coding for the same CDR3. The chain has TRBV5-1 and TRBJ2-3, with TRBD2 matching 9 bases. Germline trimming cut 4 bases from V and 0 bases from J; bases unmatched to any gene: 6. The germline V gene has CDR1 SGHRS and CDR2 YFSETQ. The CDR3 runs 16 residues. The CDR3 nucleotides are TGCGCCAGCAGCGAGGGACTAGCTGGGAGCACAGATACGCAGTATTTT. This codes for CASSEGLAGSTDTQYF.